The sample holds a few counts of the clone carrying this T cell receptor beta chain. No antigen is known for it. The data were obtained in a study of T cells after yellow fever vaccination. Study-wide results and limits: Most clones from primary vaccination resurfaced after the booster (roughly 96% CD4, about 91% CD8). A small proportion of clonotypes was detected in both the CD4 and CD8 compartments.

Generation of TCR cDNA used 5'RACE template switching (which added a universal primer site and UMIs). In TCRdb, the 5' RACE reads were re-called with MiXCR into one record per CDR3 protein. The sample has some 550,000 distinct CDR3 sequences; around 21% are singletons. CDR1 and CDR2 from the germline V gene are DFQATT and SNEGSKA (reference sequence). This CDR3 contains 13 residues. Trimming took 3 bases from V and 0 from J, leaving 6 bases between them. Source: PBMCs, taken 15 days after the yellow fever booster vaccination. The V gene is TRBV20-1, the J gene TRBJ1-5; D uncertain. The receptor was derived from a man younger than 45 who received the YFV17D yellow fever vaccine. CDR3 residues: CSARSDSNQPQHF. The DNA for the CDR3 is TGCAGTGCTAGGTCAGATAGCAATCAGCCCCAGCATTTT.